The 14 T cell receptor beta chains below were found in one sample sequenced in a study of cytomegalovirus exposure and HLA in healthy donors. The repertoire was sequenced with immunoSEQ multiplex PCR; TCRdb's copy has only in-frame clones and lacks some. Of about 71,000 clones listed, approximately 94% are singletons. The sequencing input was PBMCs. Receptors originate from a young woman in good health and CMV-seronegative.

The chain employs TRBV6-6 and TRBJ2-1; 10 bases agree with TRBD1. The ends lost 5 bases at V and 6 bases at J; junction bases unmatched: 10. This CDR3 spans 16 amino acids. In germline, CDR1 is MNHNY, CDR2 SVGAGI (reference sequence). CDR3 in amino acids: CASSPPSGTGVNEQFF. The CDR3 coding sequence is TGTGCCAGCAGTCCGCCTTCCGGGACAGGGGTCAATGAGCAGTTCTTC.

V is TRBV27 and J is TRBJ1-2; TRBD1 is a possible D gene (6 bases). The CDR3 has 13 residues. V was shortened by 3 bases and J by 8 bases, with 13 bases between the two germline ends. CDR1 is MNHEY, CDR2 SMNVEV, per germline (reference sequence). The CDR3 DNA sequence: TGTGCCAGCAGTTTTAACAGGGCGATGGGCTACACCTTC. This encodes CASSFNRAMGYTF.

This chain joins TRBV9 and TRBJ2-4; TRBD1 matches at 9 bases. J lost 8 bases, V lost 4 bases, and 7 bases had no gene match. Germline V gives CDR1 SGDLS, CDR2 YYNGEE. There are 14 residues in the CDR3. The CDR3 DNA follows: TGTGCCAGCAGCTTTAGACAGGGGGTTGACATTCAGTACTTC. It encodes CASSFRQGVDIQYF.

J is TRBJ1-4 and V is TRBV5-4; perhaps TRBD1 as D (6 bases). CDR1 is SGHNT, CDR2 YYREEE, per germline (reference sequence). The CDR3 is 17 amino acids. V gave up 2 bases and J gave up 1 base, with 15 bases separating them. CDR3 loop: CASSFRQGKGTNEKLFF. CDR3 nucleotides: TGTGCCAGCAGCTTTCGTCAGGGGAAAGGAACTAATGAAAAACTGTTTTTT.

This clone came up once. The chain carries TRBV6-1 and TRBJ2-7; TRBD1 agrees at 9 bases. Germline lookup yields CDR1 MNHNS and CDR2 SASEGT. J was trimmed by 5 bases and V by 3 bases; bases with no gene match: 2. CDR3 length: 13 amino acids. The CDR3 region is CASSETGGNEQYF. The CDR3, as DNA: TGTGCCAGCAGTGAGACAGGGGGGAACGAGCAGTACTTC.

V is TRBV5-6 and J is TRBJ2-7; TRBD2 agrees at 14 bases. Germline CDR1 reads SGHDT; CDR2 reads YYEEEE. The V gene end was trimmed by 3 bases and the J gene end by 7 bases; junction bases not matched to a gene: 6. This CDR3 has 15 residues. In nucleotides, the CDR3 is TGTGCCAGCAGCTATGGGACTAGCGGGAGTTCTGAGCAGTACTTC. As protein: CASSYGTSGSSEQYF.

This chain joins TRBV19 and TRBJ1-6; D call uncertain. V was shortened by 3 bases and J by 6 bases, with 15 bases between the two germline ends. Looked up from germline, CDR1 is LNHDA and CDR2 is SQIVND (reference sequence). The CDR3 has 16 residues. As DNA, the CDR3 is TGTGCCAGTAGTATGCGTTGGAGCTTTACTAATTCACCCCTCCACTTT. Protein: CASSMRWSFTNSPLHF. The full variable domain, rest sourced from reference TRBV19 and TRBJ1-6, is DGGITQSPKYLFRKEGQNVTLSCEQNLNHDAMYWYRQDPGQGLRLIYYSQIVNDFQKGDIAEGYSVSREKKESFPLTVTSAQKNPTAFYLCASSMRWSFTNSPLHFGNGTRLTVT.

V gene TRBV2 combines with J gene TRBJ2-5; 10 nucleotides match TRBD2. The CDR3 length is 16 residues. V was clipped by 1 base and J by 2 bases; unmatched bases: 4. The V gene's germline CDR1 is SNHLY and CDR2 FYNNEI. The CDR3 DNA is TGTGCCAGCAGTGAAGGGGCTAGCGGGGGACAAGAGACCCAGTACTTC. It is translated as CASSEGASGGQETQYF. Complete variable domain (other parts from reference TRBV2 and TRBJ2-5): EPEVTQTPSHQVTQMGQEVILRCVPISNHLYFYWYRQILGQKVEFLVSFYNNEISEKSEIFDDQFSVERPDGSNFTLKIRSTKLEDSAMYFCASSEGASGGQETQYFGPGTRLLVL.

The rearrangement links TRBV15 to TRBJ2-1; 10 nucleotides agree with TRBD2. The germline CDR1 and CDR2 sequences are LNHNV and YYDKDF (reference sequence). J lost 0 bases, V lost 1 base, and 0 bases had no gene match. The CDR3 contains 16 residues. The CDR3: CATSRASGGSYNEQFF. The CDR3 DNA sequence: TGTGCCACCAGCAGAGCTAGCGGGGGCTCCTACAATGAGCAGTTCTTC.

The chain uses TRBV6-6 and TRBJ2-7; 8 bases line up with TRBD2. CDR3 size: 14 residues. Germline CDR1 reads MNHNY; CDR2 reads SVGAGI (reference sequence). Germline trimming cut 6 bases from V and 2 bases from J; bases unmatched to any gene: 6. CDR3 protein: CASSQTSEAYEQYF. The DNA of the CDR3 is TGTGCCAGCAGCCAGACTAGCGAAGCCTACGAGCAGTACTTC.

This sequence joins TRBV18 and TRBJ1-2, with D possibly being TRBD1 (6 bases). The V gene's germline CDR1 is KGHSH and CDR2 LQKENI. V was shortened by 3 bases and J by 3 bases, with 11 bases between the two germline ends. The CDR3 runs to 14 residues. The CDR3 DNA reads as TGTGCCAGCTCACCTATAGGACAGTACTATGGCTACACCTTC. Translation gives CASSPIGQYYGYTF. Using reference TRBV18 and TRBJ1-2 for the parts outside the CDR3, the full variable domain is NAGVMQNPRHLVRRRGQEARLRCSPMKGHSHVYWYRQLPEEGLKFMVYLQKENIIDESGMPKERFSAEFPKEGPSILRIQQVVRGDSAAYFCASSPIGQYYGYTFGSGTRLTVV.

The V and J genes are TRBV7-9 and TRBJ2-1, with 11 bases that match TRBD2. CDR1 is SEHNR and CDR2 is FQNEAQ in the germline V gene (reference sequence). The CDR3 contains 15 residues. The V gene end was trimmed by 1 base and the J gene end by 6 bases; junction bases not matched to a gene: 2. This CDR3 reads CASSLGSGRGNEQFF. CDR3 DNA: TGTGCCAGCAGCTTAGGTAGCGGGAGGGGCAATGAGCAGTTCTTC. Full variable domain (rest looked up from reference TRBV7-9 and TRBJ2-1): DTGVSQNPRHKITKRGQNVTFRCDPISEHNRLYWYRQTLGQGPEFLTYFQNEAQLEKSRLLSDRFSAERPKGSFSTLEIQRTEQGDSAMYLCASSLGSGRGNEQFFGPGTRLTVL.

V is TRBV15 and J is TRBJ2-5; TRBD1 is a possible D gene (6 bases). CDR3 size: 16 residues. The germline gives CDR1 LNHNV, CDR2 YYDKDF (reference sequence). V lost 5 bases, J lost 5 bases, and 21 bases lay in between. CDR3 in DNA: TGTGCCACCAGCGTAGGAAAGGCCAGGGGCCGGGAGACCCAGTACTTC. Residues: CATSVGKARGRETQYF.

A single count supports this clone. As DNA, the CDR3 is TGTGCCAGCAGTGAATACTGGGACAGGCCCGCCCATTACAATGAGCAGTTCTTC. Encoded protein: CASSEYWDRPAHYNEQFF. The V gene is TRBV25-1, the J gene TRBJ2-1; 8 bases are a match to TRBD1. The junction had 11 bases not matched to a gene; V was cut back by 0 bases and J by 4 bases. This CDR3 has 18 amino acids. Germline V gene sequence: CDR1 MGHDK, CDR2 SYGVNS. Variable domain in full (rest from reference TRBV25-1 and TRBJ2-1): EADIYQTPRYLVIGTGKKITLECSQTMGHDKMYWYQQDPGMELHLIHYSYGVNSTEKGDLSSESTVSRIRTEHFPLTLESARPSHTSQYLCASSEYWDRPAHYNEQFFGPGTRLTVL.